There are many counts of the clone carrying this TCR beta chain. Its antigen is unidentified. The sample belongs to a study of T-cell reconstitution after alpha-beta-depleted transplantation in children. Molecular barcoding with unique molecular identifiers was used for the TCRbeta library. TCRdb re-analysed the PCR reads in MiXCR, keeping a single row per CDR3 protein. The sample lists hundreds of thousands of distinct CDR3 sequences, over 9.5% occurring once. Study-wide results and limits: Alpha-beta T cells present about two months after transplant were reported to originate from several hundred expanded graft clones.

Trimming pared 5 bases from V and 2 bases from J, leaving 16 bases between. CDR3 length equals 15 residues. The V gene is TRBV12-3 or TRBV12-4, the J gene TRBJ2-7; a weak D match, TRBD2 (5 bases). This TCR came from a child aged 2 to 10 with inherited bone marrow failure, due to receive a stem cell transplant. The material was PBMCs, obtained before TCRalphabeta/CD19-depleted stem cell transplant. The CDR3 nucleotides read TGTGCCAGCAGTCTTAGCGAGAGAGGCACCTACGAGCAGTACTTC. This encodes CASSLSERGTYEQYF.